This T cell receptor (beta chain) was sequenced in a study of T cell changes during pregnancy in multiple sclerosis (dated by TCRdb to between 2017 and 2020). Turning to the overall study: In women with multiple sclerosis, the researchers looked at how the T cell repertoire shifted as pregnancy progressed.

CDR1 and CDR2, per the germline V gene, are MDHEN and SYDVKM. The CDR3 measures 12 amino acids from cysteine to phenylalanine. Only the CDR3 region is kept as DNA, spanning 36 bases read in frame from base 1. V loses 6 bases at its end and J loses 10 bases; junction bases beyond the gene matches: 8. Only one count was recorded for this clone. There is no known antigen for this receptor. No base-level quality is on record; no much larger clone is a single base apart. Receptor amplification or capture employed the immunoSEQ multiplex PCR assay. In its TCRdb copy, this immuneACCESS table keeps in-frame sequences only and misses some clones. Where compared with another copy, unresolved V genes explain less than half of these, and the others have no known cause. The sample table lists tens of thousands of clones, roughly 90% of them with a count of one. The ten largest clonotypes hold over 7.5% of the sample.

The chain is assembled from TRBV28 and TRBJ1-1; 7 nucleotides in the junction match TRBD1. The clonotype was recovered from a female donor in good health, enrolled as a control in a pregnancy study. The sample was peripheral blood, taken after pregnancy. The CDR3 protein is CASRSTGLRAFF. The DNA sequence follows: TGTGCCAGCAGGTCGACAGGGTTAAGAGCTTTCTTT.